The sample holds a few counts of the clone carrying this TCR beta chain. What it binds is not known. The sample belongs to a study of blood T cells in healthy people across ages. The study's findings and limits: A strong correlation was found between TCR beta diversity and the percentage of naive T cells.

Collection of roughly 10 milliliters of peripheral blood was performed for each donor. Through a sample-barcoded 5' primer and a J-beta primer mix, a second PCR was run for 7 to 11 cycles. TCRdb re-called the 5' RACE reads with MiXCR, one entry per CDR3 protein. This sample has around 2 million distinct CDR3 sequences, with about two fifths found just once. The CDR3 contains 14 residues. Germline CDR1 reads WSHSY; CDR2 reads SAAADI. Germline trimming cut 8 bases from V and 9 bases from J; bases unmatched to any gene: 7. This TCR was sampled from a human donor in good health. The V call is TRBV10-2, the J call TRBJ2-1; 13 positions match TRBD2. The sequenced material came from blood. The CDR3 DNA reads TGCGCCAGCCAACTAGCGGGGGGGCCGGGTGAGCAGTTCTTC. Translating it yields CASQLAGGPGEQFF.